This T cell receptor beta chain was identified in a study of OX40 agonist ivuxolimab in advanced cancers. About this clone itself: Its cognate antigen is unknown.

Profiled with immunoSEQ multiplex PCR; TCRdb holds only in-frame clones, not every one. The sample holds 60,000 to 70,000 clones, about 90% seen once. Broader study findings: Partial responders treated at 0.1-3.0 mg/kg exhibited clonal expansion among the lowest measured. The work left the antigen specificity of expanded peripheral T cells undetermined. Also present in some nonresponders was a low level of normalized T-cell clonal expansion.

Patients had blood sampled at baseline and again on cycle 4 day 1 and cycle 7 day 1. The CDR3 runs to 15 residues. The V end was cut by 6 bases, the J end by 2 bases, with 17 bases between. CDR1 is SNHLY, CDR2 FYNNEI, per germline. This sequence originates from an adult with an advanced solid tumor such as melanoma, head and neck, liver or kidney cancer. The J gene is TRBJ2-7, the V gene TRBV2; D possibly matches TRBD1 or TRBD2 (5 bases each). Sequenced here: CD4+ or CD8+ T cells sorted from blood, sampled in a trial of the OX40 agonist ivuxolimab. The CDR3 loop is CASRLSGTSTYEQYF. In DNA form, the CDR3 reads TGTGCCAGCAGGTTATCAGGGACGAGCACCTACGAGCAGTACTTC.